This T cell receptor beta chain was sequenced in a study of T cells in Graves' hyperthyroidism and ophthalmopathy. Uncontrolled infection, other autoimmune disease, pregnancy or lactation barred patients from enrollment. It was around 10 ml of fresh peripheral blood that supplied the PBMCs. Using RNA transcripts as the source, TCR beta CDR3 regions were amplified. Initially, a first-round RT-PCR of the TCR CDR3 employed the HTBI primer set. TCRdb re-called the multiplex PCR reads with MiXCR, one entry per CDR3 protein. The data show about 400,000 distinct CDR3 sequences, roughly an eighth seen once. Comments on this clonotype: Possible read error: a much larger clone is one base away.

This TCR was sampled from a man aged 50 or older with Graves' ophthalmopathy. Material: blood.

The CDR3 bases are TGTGCCTGGAGTGAAGGTAGCGGGATAAACGAGCAGTTCTTC. This gives the protein CAWSEGSGINEQFF. The V and J genes are TRBV30 and TRBJ2-1, with 8 nucleotides matching TRBD2. Germline CDR1 GTSNPN, CDR2 SVGIG (reference sequence). The CDR3 has 14 residues. V was clipped by 1 base and J by 10 bases; unmatched bases: 9. Combining the CDR3 with reference TRBV30 and TRBJ2-1 gives the whole variable domain SQTIHQWPATLVQPVGSPLSLECTVEGTSNPNLYWYRQAAGRGLQLLFYSVGIGQISSEVPQNLSASRPQDRQFILSSKKLLLSDSGFYLCAWSEGSGINEQFFGPGTRLTVL.